This is a list of T cell receptor beta chains from one sample in a study of T cell responses to AZD1222 COVID-19 vaccine. The protocol was immunoSEQ multiplex PCR, while the TCRdb copy is restricted to in-frame clones and leaves out a portion. The sample lists 70,000 to 90,000 clones, around 85% seen once, with 12% in the top ten. Material: peripheral blood, obtained 28 days after the second AZD1222 dose. Source of these receptors: an adult who received the AZD1222 COVID-19 vaccine. CDR3s include the opening cysteine and the closing phenylalanine or tryptophan. D genes are given only for firm matches. Expanded clones are given a class, and other clones once, few, many or no size at all.

abundance: NA
d_gene: NA
j_gene: TRBJ1-1
v_gene: TRBV6-2/TRBV6-3
CDR3nt: TGTGCCAGCAGTTACGGGACATTTAACACTGAAGCTTTCTTT
CDR3aa: CASSYGTFNTEAFF

abundance: few
d_gene: TRBD2
j_gene: TRBJ2-3
v_gene: TRBV29-1
CDR3nt: TGCAGCGTTGAAGAGAGACTAGCGGGGAGGGTGGATACGCAGTATTTT
CDR3aa: CSVEERLAGRVDTQYF

abundance: once
d_gene: NA
j_gene: TRBJ2-7
v_gene: TRBV24-1
CDR3nt: TGTGCCACCAGTGACACCTACGAGCAGTACTTC
CDR3aa: CATSDTYEQYF

abundance: NA
d_gene: NA
j_gene: TRBJ1-2
v_gene: TRBV19
CDR3nt: TGTGCCGCCCGGGAGATCGGCTATGGCTACACCTTC
CDR3aa: CAAREIGYGYTF

abundance: NA
d_gene: NA
j_gene: TRBJ1-4
v_gene: TRBV4-2
CDR3nt: TGTGCCAGCAGCCAAGCTAAGGGGACTCCTAATGAAAAACTGTTTTTT
CDR3aa: CASSQAKGTPNEKLFF

abundance: once
d_gene: NA
j_gene: TRBJ2-6
v_gene: TRBV5-4
CDR3nt: TGTGCCAGCAGCGGGGGGGACAACTCTGGGGCCAACGTCCTGACTTTC
CDR3aa: CASSGGDNSGANVLTF

abundance: NA
d_gene: TRBD1
j_gene: TRBJ1-2
v_gene: TRBV23-1
CDR3nt: TGCGCCAGCAGTCAATCGTTGGTCGAAAAAATACACAGGGGCTACTACTATGGCTACACCTTC
CDR3aa: CASSQSLVEKIHRGYYYGYTF

abundance: once
d_gene: TRBD1
j_gene: TRBJ1-1
v_gene: TRBV10-3
CDR3nt: TGTGCCATCAGTCTAGGGACAGCGAACACTGAAGCTTTCTTT
CDR3aa: CAISLGTANTEAFF

abundance: NA
d_gene: TRBD2
j_gene: TRBJ2-7
v_gene: TRBV18
CDR3nt: TGTGCCAGCTCACCTATTGGGCAGACTAGCGGGAGGGCCGGAAGCTCCTACGAGCAGTACTTC
CDR3aa: CASSPIGQTSGRAGSSYEQYF

abundance: NA
d_gene: NA
j_gene: TRBJ1-1
v_gene: TRBV7-8
CDR3nt: TGTGCCAGCAGCTTAAGGAGGGACACTGAAGCTTTCTTT
CDR3aa: CASSLRRDTEAFF

abundance: NA
d_gene: TRBD2
j_gene: TRBJ2-3
v_gene: TRBV10-3
CDR3nt: TGTGCCATCGGGTTGGAGACTAGCGGGGAGGCTCGGGCAGATACGCAGTATTTT
CDR3aa: CAIGLETSGEARADTQYF

abundance: NA
d_gene: NA
j_gene: TRBJ2-3
v_gene: TRBV19
CDR3nt: TGTGCCAGTAGTCCACGGGAACCCGCGCAGTATTTT
CDR3aa: CASSPREPAQYF

abundance: NA
d_gene: TRBD2
j_gene: TRBJ2-3
v_gene: TRBV5-4
CDR3nt: TGTGCCAGCAGCTACAGGACTAGCCCCATCCAGAACACAGATACGCAGTATTTT
CDR3aa: CASSYRTSPIQNTDTQYF

abundance: few
d_gene: TRBD2
j_gene: TRBJ2-3
v_gene: TRBV19
CDR3nt: TGTGCCAGTAGACTAGCGGGAGGAGGCACAGATACGCAGTATTTT
CDR3aa: CASRLAGGGTDTQYF

abundance: few
d_gene: NA
j_gene: TRBJ2-1
v_gene: TRBV9
CDR3nt: TGTGCCAGCAGCGAATCACCAAGTTGGGATGAGCAGTTCTTC
CDR3aa: CASSESPSWDEQFF

abundance: NA
d_gene: NA
j_gene: TRBJ2-1
v_gene: TRBV10-3
CDR3nt: TGTGCCATCAGTGCCCAGGGCGCTGGGAATGAGCAGTTCTTC
CDR3aa: CAISAQGAGNEQFF

abundance: NA
d_gene: NA
j_gene: TRBJ2-1
v_gene: TRBV12-5
CDR3nt: TGTGCTAGTCAGGTCACCAATGAGCAGTTCTTC
CDR3aa: CASQVTNEQFF

abundance: NA
d_gene: TRBD1
j_gene: TRBJ2-2
v_gene: TRBV28
CDR3nt: TGTGCCAGCAGACCCCCGGGACAGGGGGTATGGGGGGAGCTGTTTTTT
CDR3aa: CASRPPGQGVWGELFF

abundance: once
d_gene: TRBD2
j_gene: TRBJ2-1
v_gene: TRBV10-3
CDR3nt: TGTGCCATCGGGGGAGGGCCGGTAGGGAATGAGCAGTTCTTC
CDR3aa: CAIGGGPVGNEQFF

abundance: NA
d_gene: NA
j_gene: TRBJ1-2
v_gene: TRBV28
CDR3nt: TGTGCCACCAGCGGGGGGAACTATGGCTACACCTTC
CDR3aa: CATSGGNYGYTF

abundance: NA
d_gene: TRBD1
j_gene: TRBJ2-1
v_gene: TRBV10-3
CDR3nt: TGTGCCATCAGGCGGGTAACCGGGACAGGACCCAGGAATGAGCAGTTCTTC
CDR3aa: CAIRRVTGTGPRNEQFF

abundance: NA
d_gene: NA
j_gene: TRBJ1-5
v_gene: TRBV18
CDR3nt: TGTGCCAGCTCACCAGGCCGGAATAGCAATCAGCCCCAGCATTTT
CDR3aa: CASSPGRNSNQPQHF

abundance: NA
d_gene: TRBD1
j_gene: TRBJ1-1
v_gene: TRBV28
CDR3nt: TGTGCCAGCAGTTTATTACGGGGACAGGGGGTCACTGAAGCTTTCTTT
CDR3aa: CASSLLRGQGVTEAFF

abundance: once
d_gene: NA
j_gene: TRBJ1-2
v_gene: TRBV5-4
CDR3nt: TGTGCCAGCAGCTTGGAGGGGAACTATGGCTACACCTTC
CDR3aa: CASSLEGNYGYTF

abundance: NA
d_gene: TRBD1
j_gene: TRBJ1-5
v_gene: TRBV4-1
CDR3nt: TGCGCCAGCAGCACTACAGGGGGTAGCAATCAGCCCCAGCATTTT
CDR3aa: CASSTTGGSNQPQHF

abundance: NA
d_gene: TRBD1
j_gene: TRBJ2-1
v_gene: TRBV5-1
CDR3nt: TGCGCCAGTGACATAGGGGGACAGGGTTACAATGAGCAGTTCTTC
CDR3aa: CASDIGGQGYNEQFF

abundance: NA
d_gene: NA
j_gene: TRBJ2-5
v_gene: TRBV11-2
CDR3nt: TGTGCCAGCAGCGTTATCCGACACCCGTATCGGGAGACCCAGTACTTC
CDR3aa: CASSVIRHPYRETQYF

abundance: NA
d_gene: NA
j_gene: TRBJ2-1
v_gene: TRBV7-2
CDR3nt: TGTGCCAGCAGCTTATCAGCGTACATAGGGTTCTTC
CDR3aa: CASSLSAYIGFF

abundance: NA
d_gene: NA
j_gene: TRBJ1-2
v_gene: TRBV4-2
CDR3nt: TGTGCCAGCAGCCAAGAGTCAGGCTATGGCTACACCTTC
CDR3aa: CASSQESGYGYTF